The 11 T cell receptor beta chains given below trace back to one sample, sequenced in a study of response to subunit inactivated influenza vaccine. TCRdb recomputed calls from the RT-PCR reads with MiXCR, one row per CDR3 protein. The sample carries 800,000 to 1,000,000 distinct CDR3 sequences, 20% to 25% recorded once. The starting material was PBMCs from blood, obtained 5 days after vaccination. The receptor source for this set is a man in his fifties or sixties who received an inactivated influenza vaccine.

The gene calls are TRBV7-8 and TRBJ2-2, with D uncertain. The germline V gene has CDR1 SGHVS and CDR2 FQNEAQ. V lost 3 bases and J lost 0, with 8 bases in between. The CDR3 extends over 15 amino acids. The CDR3 bases are TGTGCCAGCAGCTTCACTATCACGAACACCGGGGAGCTGTTTTTT. Protein product: CASSFTITNTGELFF. The full variable domain, with the rest looked up from reference TRBV7-8 and TRBJ2-2, is GAGVSQSPRYKVAKRGQDVALRCDPISGHVSLFWYQQALGQGPEFLTYFQNEAQLDKSGLPSDRFFAERPEGSVSTLKIQRTQQEDSAVYLCASSFTITNTGELFFGEGSRLTVL.

The V call is TRBV6-2 or TRBV6-3, the J call TRBJ2-7; D possibly corresponds to TRBD2 (6 bases). Per the germline V gene, CDR1 is MNHEY and CDR2 is SVGEGT. Deletions cut 6 bases from V and 4 bases from J, with 19 bases between. The CDR3 loop spans 15 amino acids. This CDR3 is CASSAGVADLYEQYF. The CDR3 DNA reads TGTGCCAGCAGCGCCGGGGTAGCGGACCTTTACGAGCAGTACTTC.

This clonotype turned up a few times. V gene TRBV2 combines with J gene TRBJ2-5; 14 bases are a match to TRBD2. Trimming removed 0 bases from V and 13 bases from J; junction bases left unmatched: 4. Germline V gene lookup returns CDR1 SNHLY and CDR2 FYNNEI. This CDR3 contains 14 residues. In DNA form, the CDR3 reads TGTGCCAGCAGTGAAGCCGGGACTAGCGGGAGTTGGTACTTC. Translating it yields CASSEAGTSGSWYF.

The chain employs TRBV12-3 or TRBV12-4 and TRBJ2-2; 7 bases are shared with TRBD2. The CDR3 consists of 15 residues. The V and J ends lost 5 bases and 0 bases, in that order; junction bases with no gene match: 3. Here the CDR3 DNA reads TGTGCCAGCAGTCCCCTAGCGGCGAACACCGGGGAGCTGTTTTTT. This translates into CASSPLAANTGELFF.

This clonotype was seen ten or more times. This chain joins TRBV12-3 or TRBV12-4 and TRBJ1-5; unclear D gene. Trimming took off 1 base at V and 3 bases at J, with 10 bases between the two ends. This CDR3 region has 15 residues. The CDR3 bases are TGTGCCAGCAGTTTAGAGCGGGGTGCCAATCAGCCCCAGCATTTT. The encoded protein is CASSLERGANQPQHF.

This clonotype was observed a few times. CDR3: CASSLVPIVGETQYF. CDR3 bases: TGTGCCAGCAGCTTAGTTCCTATAGTTGGAGAGACCCAGTACTTC. The chain joins TRBV7-2 to TRBJ2-5; D gene uncertain. The V and J ends lost 1 base and 4 bases respectively, with 13 bases between them. The CDR3 is 15 amino acids. The germline CDR1 and CDR2 sequences are SGHTA and FQGNSA.

The chain has TRBV10-3 and TRBJ2-3; D is possibly TRBD1 (5 bases). V lost 2 bases and J 10 bases, leaving 16 bases between the germline ends. From germline, CDR1 is ENHRY and CDR2 SYGVKD. The CDR3 is made up of 14 amino acids. CDR3 protein: CAISEGARRWAQYF. The CDR3 bases are TGTGCCATCAGTGAGGGGGCTAGGCGTTGGGCGCAGTATTTT.

This clonotype was seen a handful of times. This chain joins TRBV12-3 or TRBV12-4 and TRBJ1-2; weak D call: TRBD1 (5 bases). This CDR3 has 13 amino acids. The V and J ends lost 6 bases and 8 bases respectively, with 16 bases between them. CDR3 sequence: CASRPGTSDGYTF. The DNA of the CDR3 is TGTGCCAGCAGACCCGGGACGTCGGACGGCTACACCTTC.

This clonotype has a count of ten or more. The rearrangement joins TRBV30 to TRBJ1-6; 8 bases agree with TRBD1. The CDR3 has 15 residues. J was trimmed by 3 bases and V by 3 bases; bases with no gene match: 4. The germline CDR1 and CDR2 sequences are GTSNPN and SVGIG (reference sequence). CDR3 amino acids: CAWRDRDFYNSPLHF. For the CDR3, the DNA is TGTGCCTGGAGGGACAGGGACTTCTATAATTCACCCCTCCACTTT.

V gene TRBV29-1 combines with J gene TRBJ2-1; perhaps TRBD1 as D (5 bases). Trimming removed 0 bases at V and 10 bases at J, with 10 bases between. Germline assignment: CDR1 SQVTM and CDR2 ANQGSEA. The CDR3 is 12 amino acids. DNA for the CDR3: TGCAGCGTTGAAGATTCAGGGATCGAGCAGTTCTTC. Translation gives CSVEDSGIEQFF.

In its sample, this clonotype was seen a few times. The chain recombines TRBV4-3 with TRBJ2-1; 11 bases line up with TRBD2. Trimming took 1 base from V and 4 from J; bases not matched to a gene: 3. Germline loops: CDR1 LGHNA, CDR2 YSLEER. CDR3 length equals 16 residues. CDR3 sequence: CASSQVLAGAYNEQFF. The CDR3 bases are TGCGCCAGCAGCCAAGTACTAGCGGGGGCTTACAATGAGCAGTTCTTC.